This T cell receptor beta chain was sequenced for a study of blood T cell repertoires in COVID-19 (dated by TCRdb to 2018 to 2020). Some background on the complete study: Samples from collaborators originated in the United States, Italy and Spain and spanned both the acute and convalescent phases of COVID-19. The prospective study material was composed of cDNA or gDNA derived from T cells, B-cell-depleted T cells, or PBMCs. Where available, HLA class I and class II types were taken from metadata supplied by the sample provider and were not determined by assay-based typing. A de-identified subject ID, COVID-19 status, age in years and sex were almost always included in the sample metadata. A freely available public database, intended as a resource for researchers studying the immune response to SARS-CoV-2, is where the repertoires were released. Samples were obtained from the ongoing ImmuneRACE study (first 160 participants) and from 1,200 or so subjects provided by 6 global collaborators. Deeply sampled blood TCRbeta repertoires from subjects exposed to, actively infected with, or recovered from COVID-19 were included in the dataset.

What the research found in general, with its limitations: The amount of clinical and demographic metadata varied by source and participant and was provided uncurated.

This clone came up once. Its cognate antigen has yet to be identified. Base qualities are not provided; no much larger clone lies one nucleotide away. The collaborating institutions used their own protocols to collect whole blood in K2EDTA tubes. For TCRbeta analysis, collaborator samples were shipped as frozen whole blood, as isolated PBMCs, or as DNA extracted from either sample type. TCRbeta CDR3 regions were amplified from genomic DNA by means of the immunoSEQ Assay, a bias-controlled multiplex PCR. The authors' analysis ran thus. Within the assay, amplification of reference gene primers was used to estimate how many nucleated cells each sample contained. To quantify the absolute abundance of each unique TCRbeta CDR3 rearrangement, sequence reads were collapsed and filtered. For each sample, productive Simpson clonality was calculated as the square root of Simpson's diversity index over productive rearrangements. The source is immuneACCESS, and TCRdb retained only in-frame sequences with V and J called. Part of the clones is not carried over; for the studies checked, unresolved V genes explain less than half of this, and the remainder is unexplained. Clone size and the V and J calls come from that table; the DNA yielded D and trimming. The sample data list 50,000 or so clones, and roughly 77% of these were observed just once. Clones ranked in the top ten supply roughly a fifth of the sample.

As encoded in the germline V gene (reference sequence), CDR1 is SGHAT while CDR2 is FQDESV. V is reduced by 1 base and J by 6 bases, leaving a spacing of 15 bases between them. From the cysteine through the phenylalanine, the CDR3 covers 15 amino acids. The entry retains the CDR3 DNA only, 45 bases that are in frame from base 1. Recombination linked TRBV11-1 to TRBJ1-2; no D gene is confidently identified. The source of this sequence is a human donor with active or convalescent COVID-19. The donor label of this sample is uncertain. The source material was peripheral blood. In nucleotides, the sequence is TGTGCCAGCAGCTTAGGTCACGCAGAACGCAATGGCTACACCTTC. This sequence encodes CASSLGHAERNGYTF.